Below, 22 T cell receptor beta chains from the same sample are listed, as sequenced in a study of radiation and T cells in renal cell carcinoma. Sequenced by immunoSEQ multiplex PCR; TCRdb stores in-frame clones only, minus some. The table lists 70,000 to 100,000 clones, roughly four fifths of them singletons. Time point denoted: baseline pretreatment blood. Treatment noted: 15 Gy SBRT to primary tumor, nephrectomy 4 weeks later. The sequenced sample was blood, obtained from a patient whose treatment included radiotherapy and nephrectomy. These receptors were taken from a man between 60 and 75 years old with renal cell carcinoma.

CDR3 loop: CASRLATRGGYEQYF. The CDR3 nucleotides read TGTGCCAGCAGGCTGGCCACCCGAGGGGGCTACGAGCAGTACTTC. The rearrangement links TRBV27 to TRBJ2-7, with TRBD1 as a possible D gene (6 bases). The ends were cut back, 6 bases at V and 3 bases at J, with 18 bases in the middle. The CDR3 is 15 amino acids. Germline V gene data show CDR1 as MNHEY and CDR2 as SMNVEV (reference sequence).

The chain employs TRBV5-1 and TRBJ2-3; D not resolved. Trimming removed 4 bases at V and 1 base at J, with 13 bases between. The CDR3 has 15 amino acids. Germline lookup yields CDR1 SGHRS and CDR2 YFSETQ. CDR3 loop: CASSPNGGGTDTQYF. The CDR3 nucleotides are TGCGCCAGCAGCCCCAACGGTGGGGGCACAGATACGCAGTATTTT.

The CDR3 here is CASSAQISGANVLTF. The CDR3 DNA sequence: TGCGCCAGCAGTGCTCAGATCTCTGGGGCCAACGTCCTGACTTTC. The genes are TRBV10-1 and TRBJ2-6; unclear D gene. Between the trimmed V and J ends, which lost 4 bases and 0 bases, there was a span of 7 bases. CDR1 and CDR2 from the germline V gene are WNHNN and SYGVQD (reference sequence). The CDR3 extends over 15 amino acids.

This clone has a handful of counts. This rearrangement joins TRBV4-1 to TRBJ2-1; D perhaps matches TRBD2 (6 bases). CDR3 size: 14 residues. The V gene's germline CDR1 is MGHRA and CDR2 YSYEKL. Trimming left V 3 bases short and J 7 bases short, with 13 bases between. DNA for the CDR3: TGCGCCAGCAGCCAGACCGGGAGAGGGAATGAGCAGTTCTTC. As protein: CASSQTGRGNEQFF.

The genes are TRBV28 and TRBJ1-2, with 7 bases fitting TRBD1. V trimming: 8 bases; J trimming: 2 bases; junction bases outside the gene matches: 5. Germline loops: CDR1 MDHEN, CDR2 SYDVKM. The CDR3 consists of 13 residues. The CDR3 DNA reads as TGTGCCAGCGATCACAGGGGAAACTATGGCTACACCTTC. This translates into CASDHRGNYGYTF.

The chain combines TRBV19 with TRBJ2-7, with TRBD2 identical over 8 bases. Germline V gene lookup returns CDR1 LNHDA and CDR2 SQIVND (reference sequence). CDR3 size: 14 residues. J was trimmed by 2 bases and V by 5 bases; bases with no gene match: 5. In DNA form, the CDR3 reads TGTGCCAGTAGTCTAACTAGCGGTACCTACGAGCAGTACTTC. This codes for CASSLTSGTYEQYF. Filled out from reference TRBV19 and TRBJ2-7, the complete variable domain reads DGGITQSPKYLFRKEGQNVTLSCEQNLNHDAMYWYRQDPGQGLRLIYYSQIVNDFQKGDIAEGYSVSREKKESFPLTVTSAQKNPTAFYLCASSLTSGTYEQYFGPGTRLTVT.

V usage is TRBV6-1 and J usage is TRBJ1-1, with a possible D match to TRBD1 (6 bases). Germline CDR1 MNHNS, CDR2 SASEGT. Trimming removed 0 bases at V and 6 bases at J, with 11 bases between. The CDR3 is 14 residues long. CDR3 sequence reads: CASSEATTGPEAFF. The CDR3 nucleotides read TGTGCCAGCAGTGAAGCAACTACAGGGCCTGAAGCTTTCTTT.

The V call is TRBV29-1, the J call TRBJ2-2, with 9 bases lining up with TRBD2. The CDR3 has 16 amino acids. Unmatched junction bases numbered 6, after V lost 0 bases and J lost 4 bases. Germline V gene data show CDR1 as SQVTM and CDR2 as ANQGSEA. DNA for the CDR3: TGCAGCGTTGAAGATCAGCGCGGGAGGGGCACCGGGGAGCTGTTTTTT. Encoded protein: CSVEDQRGRGTGELFF.

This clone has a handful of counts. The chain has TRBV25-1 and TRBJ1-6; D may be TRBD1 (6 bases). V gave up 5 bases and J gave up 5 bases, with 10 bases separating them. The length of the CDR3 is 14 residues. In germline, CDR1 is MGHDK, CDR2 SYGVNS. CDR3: CASSFGQNNSPLHF. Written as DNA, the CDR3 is TGTGCCAGCAGTTTCGGACAGAATAATTCACCCCTCCACTTT.

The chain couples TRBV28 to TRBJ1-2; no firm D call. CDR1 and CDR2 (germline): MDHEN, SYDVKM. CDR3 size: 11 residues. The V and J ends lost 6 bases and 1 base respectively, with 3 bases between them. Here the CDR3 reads CASSLNYGYTF. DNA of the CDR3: TGTGCCAGCAGCCTTAACTATGGCTACACCTTC.

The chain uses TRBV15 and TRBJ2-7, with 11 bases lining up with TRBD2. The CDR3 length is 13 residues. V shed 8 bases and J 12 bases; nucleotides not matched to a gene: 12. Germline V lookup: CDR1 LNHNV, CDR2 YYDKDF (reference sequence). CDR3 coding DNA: TGTGCCACCTCCTCGGCACTAGCGGGAGTGCGGTACTTC. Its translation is CATSSALAGVRYF.

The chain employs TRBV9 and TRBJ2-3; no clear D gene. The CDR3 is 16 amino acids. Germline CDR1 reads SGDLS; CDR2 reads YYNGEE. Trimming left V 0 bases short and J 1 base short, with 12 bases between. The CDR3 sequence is CASSVDPNGRTDTQYF. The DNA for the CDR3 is TGTGCCAGCAGCGTAGACCCTAACGGGCGCACAGATACGCAGTATTTT.

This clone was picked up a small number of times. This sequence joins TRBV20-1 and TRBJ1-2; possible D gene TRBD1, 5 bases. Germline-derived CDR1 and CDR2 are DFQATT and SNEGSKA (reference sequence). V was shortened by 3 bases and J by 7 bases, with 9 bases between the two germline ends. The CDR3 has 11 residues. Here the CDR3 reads CSASTGVGYTF. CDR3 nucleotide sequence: TGCAGTGCTAGCACGGGGGTTGGCTACACCTTC.

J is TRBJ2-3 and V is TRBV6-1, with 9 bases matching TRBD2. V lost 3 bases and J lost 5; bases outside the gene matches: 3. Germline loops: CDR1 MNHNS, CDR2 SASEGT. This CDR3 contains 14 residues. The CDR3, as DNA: TGTGCCAGCAGTGAGGGCGGGGGGGGAGATACGCAGTATTTT. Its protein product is CASSEGGGGDTQYF.

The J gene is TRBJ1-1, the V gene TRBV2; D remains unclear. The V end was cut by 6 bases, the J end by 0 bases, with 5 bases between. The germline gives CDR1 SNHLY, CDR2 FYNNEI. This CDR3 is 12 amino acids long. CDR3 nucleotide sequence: TGTGCCAGCAGCGCTATGAACACTGAAGCTTTCTTT. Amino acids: CASSAMNTEAFF. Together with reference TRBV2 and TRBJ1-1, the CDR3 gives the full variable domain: EPEVTQTPSHQVTQMGQEVILRCVPISNHLYFYWYRQILGQKVEFLVSFYNNEISEKSEIFDDQFSVERPDGSNFTLKIRSTKLEDSAMYFCASSAMNTEAFFGQGTRLTVV.

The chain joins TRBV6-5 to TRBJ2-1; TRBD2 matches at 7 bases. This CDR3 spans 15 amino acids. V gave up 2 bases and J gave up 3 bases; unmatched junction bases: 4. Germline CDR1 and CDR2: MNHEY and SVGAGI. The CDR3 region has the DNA TGTGCCAGCAGTTACACGGGAGGTTTCTACAATGAGCAGTTCTTC. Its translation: CASSYTGGFYNEQFF.

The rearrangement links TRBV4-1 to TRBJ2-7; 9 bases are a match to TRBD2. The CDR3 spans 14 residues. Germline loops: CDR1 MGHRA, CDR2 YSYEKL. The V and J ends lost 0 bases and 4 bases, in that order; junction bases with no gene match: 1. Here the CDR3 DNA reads TGCGCCAGCAGCCAAGAGGCGGGAGGGTACGAGCAGTACTTC. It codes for CASSQEAGGYEQYF.

The DNA for the CDR3 is TGTGCCAGCAGCTCCAGAAGTACAGGGACAGATACGCAGTATTTT. Protein sequence: CASSSRSTGTDTQYF. The chain combines TRBV7-2 with TRBJ2-3, with D possibly matching TRBD1 (6 bases). Deletions cut 4 bases from V and 3 bases from J, with 14 bases between. The CDR3 contains 15 residues. From germline, CDR1 is SGHTA and CDR2 FQGNSA.

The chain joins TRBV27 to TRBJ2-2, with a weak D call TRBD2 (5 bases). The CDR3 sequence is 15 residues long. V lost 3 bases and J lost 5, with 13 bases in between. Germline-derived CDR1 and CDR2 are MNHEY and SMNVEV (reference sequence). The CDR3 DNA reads TGTGCCAGCAGTTTGAGTCTAGCAGTGACCGGGGAGCTGTTTTTT. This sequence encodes CASSLSLAVTGELFF.

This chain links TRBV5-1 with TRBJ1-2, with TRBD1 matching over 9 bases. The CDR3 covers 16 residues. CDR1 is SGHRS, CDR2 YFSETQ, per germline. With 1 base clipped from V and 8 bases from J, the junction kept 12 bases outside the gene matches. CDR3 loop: CASSLFLPGTGTGYTF. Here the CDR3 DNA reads TGCGCCAGCAGCTTGTTTCTCCCAGGGACAGGGACCGGCTACACCTTC.

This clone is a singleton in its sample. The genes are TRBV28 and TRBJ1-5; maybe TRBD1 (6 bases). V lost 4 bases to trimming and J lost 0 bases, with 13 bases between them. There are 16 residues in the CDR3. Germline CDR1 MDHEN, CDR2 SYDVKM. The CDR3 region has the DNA TGTGCCAGCAGTTCCTCGGGGGGCTATAGCAATCAGCCCCAGCATTTT. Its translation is CASSSSGGYSNQPQHF.

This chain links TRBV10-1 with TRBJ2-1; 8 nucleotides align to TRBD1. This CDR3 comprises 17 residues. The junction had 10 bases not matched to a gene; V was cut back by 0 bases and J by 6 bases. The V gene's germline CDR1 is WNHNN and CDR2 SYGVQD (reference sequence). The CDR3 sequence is CASSESETWTGRNEQFF. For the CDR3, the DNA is TGCGCCAGCAGTGAGTCCGAAACTTGGACAGGGCGCAATGAGCAGTTCTTC.